One and the same sample provided the 12 T cell receptor beta chains below, sequenced in a study of T cell changes during pregnancy in multiple sclerosis. Clones were read by immunoSEQ multiplex PCR, and TCRdb kept only the in-frame ones, dropping some. The top ten clones hold about 0.7% of a sample with 40,000 to 45,000 clones, 75% to 95% of them seen once. The sequencing here drew on CD4+ T cells from peripheral blood mononuclear cells, taken before pregnancy. The origin of the receptors is a female donor with multiple sclerosis, enrolled in a pregnancy study.

The genes are TRBV30 and TRBJ2-2, with 13 bases that match TRBD2. CDR1 and CDR2 (germline): GTSNPN, SVGIG (reference sequence). This CDR3 spans 16 amino acids. With 8 bases clipped from V and 1 base from J, the junction kept 7 bases outside the gene matches. The chain's CDR3 is CARRLAGGQNTGELFF. CDR3 bases: TGTGCCCGTCGACTAGCGGGAGGCCAGAACACCGGGGAGCTGTTTTTT.

The V and J genes are TRBV7-3 and TRBJ1-1; D call uncertain. Germline CDR1 and CDR2: SGHTA and FQGTGA. The CDR3 contains 14 residues. V shed 4 bases and J shed 3 bases, with 12 bases lying between them. CDR3 loop: CASSWTGGDTEAFF. In DNA form, the CDR3 reads TGTGCCAGCAGCTGGACGGGCGGGGACACTGAAGCTTTCTTT.

The V call is TRBV5-1, the J call TRBJ1-6; D is possibly TRBD1 (5 bases). CDR1 is SGHRS, CDR2 YFSETQ, per germline. The CDR3 sequence is 16 residues long. V was trimmed by 0 bases and J by 1 base, leaving 8 bases between them. The CDR3 DNA follows: TGCGCCAGCAGCTTGGAGGGGATATCCTATAATTCACCCCTCCACTTT. Its translation is CASSLEGISYNSPLHF.

CDR3 region: CASSLTTAGGGYNEQFF. CDR3 DNA: TGTGCCAGCAGCCTGACGACAGCGGGGGGGGGATACAATGAGCAGTTCTTC. The chain employs TRBV7-3 and TRBJ2-1; 10 bases align to TRBD2. The CDR3 loop spans 17 amino acids. Trimming took 5 bases from V and 4 from J; bases not matched to a gene: 11. Germline V gene lookup returns CDR1 SGHTA and CDR2 FQGTGA.

Concerning this clone: This may arise from a read error, as a much more abundant clone is one base away. The chain combines TRBV7-2 with TRBJ1-5, with unresolved D. Germline V gene sequence: CDR1 SGHTA, CDR2 FQGNSA. Deletions cut 2 bases from V and 2 bases from J, with 4 bases between. The CDR3 has 13 amino acids. This CDR3 is CASSLQGNQPQHF. The CDR3 nucleotides read TGTGCCAGCAGCTTACAGGGCAATCAGCCCCAGCATTTT.

This sequence joins TRBV27 and TRBJ1-4; 7 nucleotides agree with TRBD1. CDR1 is MNHEY and CDR2 is SMNVEV in the germline V gene (reference sequence). The CDR3 contains 14 residues. V lost 2 bases, J lost 7 bases, and 4 bases stayed unmatched. CDR3 sequence reads: CASSLKGGGEKLFF. The CDR3, as DNA: TGTGCCAGCAGTTTAAAAGGGGGCGGTGAAAAACTGTTTTTT.

The chain uses TRBV7-9 and TRBJ2-5; 9 bases fit TRBD1. Trimming took 5 bases from V and 5 from J; bases not matched to a gene: 9. The germline CDR1 and CDR2 sequences are SEHNR and FQNEAQ (reference sequence). This CDR3 has 15 amino acids. The CDR3 DNA reads TGTGCCAGCAGCCCTCCGGGACAGGGTGCCGAGACCCAGTACTTC. Residues: CASSPPGQGAETQYF.

V gene TRBV18 combines with J gene TRBJ2-3; the D gene is possibly TRBD1 (5 bases). Germline assignment: CDR1 KGHSH and CDR2 LQKENI. Between the trimmed V and J ends, which lost 5 bases and 6 bases, there was a span of 12 bases. The CDR3 runs to 13 residues. The CDR3 coding sequence is TGTGCCAGCTCAAAAAACAGGTTTGATACGCAGTATTTT. Its translation: CASSKNRFDTQYF.

The chain combines TRBV7-9 with TRBJ2-7; 8 nucleotides line up with TRBD2. This CDR3 spans 14 amino acids. J lost 0 bases, V lost 2 bases, and 0 bases had no gene match. Germline assignment: CDR1 SEHNR and CDR2 FQNEAQ (reference sequence). CDR3 sequence (DNA): TGTGCCAGCAGCTTAAGCGGGGGCTCCTACGAGCAGTACTTC. Encoded protein: CASSLSGGSYEQYF.

The chain joins TRBV25-1 to TRBJ1-3; D is possibly TRBD1 (5 bases). Per the germline V gene, CDR1 is MGHDK and CDR2 is SYGVNS. The V end lost 4 bases, the J end lost 2 bases, and 12 bases lay between the germline ends. The CDR3 has 15 amino acids. The CDR3 bases are TGTGCCAGCAGTGGTACAGGTGCGCCTGGAAACACCATATATTTT. Amino acid sequence: CASSGTGAPGNTIYF. Using reference TRBV25-1 and TRBJ1-3 for the parts outside the CDR3, the full variable domain is EADIYQTPRYLVIGTGKKITLECSQTMGHDKMYWYQQDPGMELHLIHYSYGVNSTEKGDLSSESTVSRIRTEHFPLTLESARPSHTSQYLCASSGTGAPGNTIYFGEGSWLTVV.

The V call is TRBV5-6, the J call TRBJ1-4; TRBD1 might be the D (5 bases). Germline V gene lookup returns CDR1 SGHDT and CDR2 YYEEEE. The V end lost 2 bases, the J end lost 8 bases, and 19 bases lay between the germline ends. The CDR3 length is 16 residues. CDR3 region: CASSFRGLRGGEKLFF. DNA for the CDR3: TGTGCCAGCAGCTTCCGAGGCTTGCGGGGGGGAGAAAAACTGTTTTTT.

The chain recombines TRBV5-4 with TRBJ1-6; D remains unclear. The CDR3 is made up of 14 amino acids. The V and J ends lost 1 base and 11 bases respectively, with 13 bases between them. Germline values: CDR1 SGHNT, CDR2 YYREEE (reference sequence). CDR3 region: CASSLPLPGTPLHF. The CDR3 bases are TGTGCCAGCAGCTTGCCCCTACCGGGGACACCCCTCCACTTT.